Reported below is one T cell receptor beta chain. This CDR3 region has 15 residues. The V gene's germline CDR1 is KGHSH and CDR2 LQKENI. Trimming cost V 3 bases and J 4 bases, with 15 bases left between them. This specimen belongs to a study of blood T cell repertoires in COVID-19. Sequenced by immunoSEQ multiplex PCR; TCRdb stores in-frame clones only, minus some. Here the sample spans fewer than 250,000 clones, about 83% being singletons. The sequence was collected from a man aged 50-59 years with active or convalescent COVID-19. The V call is TRBV18, the J call TRBJ1-2; D is possibly TRBD1 (5 bases). Sequenced sample: peripheral blood. The CDR3 region has the DNA TGTGCCAGCTCACCTGAGACAGTTGGCCTCTATGGCTACACCTTC. It yields the protein CASSPETVGLYGYTF.